This T cell receptor beta chain was documented in a study of control samples from healthy donors and cancer patients. There are 14 residues in the CDR3. Trimming stripped 8 bases from V and 2 bases from J, with 13 bases between. Germline V gene data show CDR1 as WSHSY and CDR2 as SAAADI. TCRdb keeps only in-frame clones here, not all; method: immunoSEQ multiplex PCR. The table includes approximately 170,000 clones, 90% to 95% detected once. The sequence derives from a woman aged 55-70 years in good health. The chain recombines TRBV10-2 with TRBJ2-1; D is unresolved. Source material: blood. Written as DNA, the CDR3 is TGCGCCAGCGGGGATCCTTGGCCCTACAATGAGCAGTTCTTC. This sequence encodes CASGDPWPYNEQFF.